A selection of T cell receptor beta chains follows, all from one sample in a study of T-cell reconstitution after alpha-beta-depleted transplantation in children. TCRdb reprocessed the PCR reads with MiXCR, giving one entry per CDR3 protein. The data contain about 350,000 distinct CDR3 sequences, roughly 16% of them singletons. The sequenced sample was PBMCs, mostly from graft donor cells, obtained 360 days after TCRalphabeta/CD19-depleted stem cell transplant. Receptor source: a male patient under 10 years old who had a stem cell transplant for acute lymphoblastic leukemia, so the T cells may come from the graft donor. Each CDR3 is given with its conserved first and last residue. A D gene is named only where the DNA matches it firmly. Clone size, where shown, is once, few, many, or a class for clones that have expanded.

CDR3aa,CDR3nt,j_gene,abundance,d_gene,v_gene
CASSFGASVSYEQYF,TGTGCCAGCAGTTTCGGGGCTAGCGTCTCCTACGAGCAGTACTTC,TRBJ2-7,many,NA,TRBV12-3/TRBV12-4
CASSQESGTYEQYF,TGCGCCAGCAGCCAAGAGAGCGGAACCTACGAGCAGTACTTC,TRBJ2-7,many,NA,TRBV4-3
CASNGRATPKNIQYF,TGTGCCAGCAACGGGAGGGCCACACCCAAAAACATTCAGTACTTC,TRBJ2-4,many,TRBD2,TRBV28
CAISDWWQGPSYEQYF,TGTGCCATCAGTGATTGGTGGCAGGGGCCCTCCTACGAGCAGTACTTC,TRBJ2-7,few,NA,TRBV10-3
CASSFGGTSGEQYF,TGTGCCAGCAGTTTTGGCGGGACTAGCGGAGAGCAGTACTTC,TRBJ2-7,NA,TRBD2,TRBV12-3/TRBV12-4
CASSYIGADTQYF,TGTGCCAGCAGTTACATTGGGGCAGATACGCAGTATTTT,TRBJ2-3,many,NA,TRBV6-6
CASSQTSGRETQYF,TGTGCCAGCAGCCAGACTAGCGGCCGGGAGACCCAGTACTTC,TRBJ2-5,NA,TRBD2,TRBV12-3/TRBV12-4
CASSLYSQGPPGNEQFF,TGCGCCAGCAGCCTCTACTCCCAGGGACCCCCAGGCAATGAGCAGTTCTTC,TRBJ2-1,few,NA,TRBV4-3
CASRGGAREGYTF,TGTGCCAGCAGAGGAGGGGCCAGAGAAGGCTACACCTTC,TRBJ1-2,NA,NA,TRBV6-2/TRBV6-3
CASSYSRPYNEQFF,TGTGCCAGCAGTTACTCGAGGCCTTACAATGAGCAGTTCTTC,TRBJ2-1,few,NA,TRBV6-2/TRBV6-3
CSAQGRGRGNEQFF,TGCAGTGCTCAGGGTCGCGGGAGAGGCAATGAGCAGTTCTTC,TRBJ2-1,few,TRBD2,TRBV20-1
CASSFLADFTGELFF,TGTGCCAGCAGCTTCCTAGCGGACTTCACCGGGGAGCTGTTTTTT,TRBJ2-2,few,TRBD2,TRBV7-8
CASSVGTRHTDTQYF,TGTGCCAGCAGTGTAGGTACTCGCCACACAGATACGCAGTATTTT,TRBJ2-3,NA,NA,TRBV6-1
CASSSTGWASGANVLTF,TGTGCCAGCAGCTCGACAGGATGGGCCTCTGGGGCCAACGTCCTGACTTTC,TRBJ2-6,many,NA,TRBV7-9
CASGFDRAYEQYF,TGTGCCAGCGGCTTTGACCGGGCCTACGAGCAGTACTTC,TRBJ2-7,NA,NA,TRBV5-8
CASSLDRLAGQRIRVQFF,TGTGCCAGCAGCTTAGATCGACTAGCGGGCCAGAGGATCAGGGTGCAGTTCTTC,TRBJ2-1,once,TRBD2,TRBV11-2
CASSSPSGTRGETQYF,TGTGCCAGCAGCTCCCCATCCGGGACTAGAGGGGAGACCCAGTACTTC,TRBJ2-5,NA,TRBD2,TRBV7-9
CSAPKLRTGHYEQYF,TGCAGTGCTCCTAAGTTGAGGACAGGGCACTACGAGCAGTACTTC,TRBJ2-7,NA,TRBD1,TRBV20-1
CSARDLLSSSSRDTQYF,TGCAGTGCTAGAGATCTGCTTAGCTCCAGTTCGAGAGATACGCAGTATTTT,TRBJ2-3,NA,NA,TRBV20-1
CASSPIGTEAYEQYF,TGTGCCAGCTCACCGATAGGGACGGAGGCCTACGAGCAGTACTTC,TRBJ2-7,few,NA,TRBV18
CASRLGGSSYNEQFF,TGTGCCAGCCGTTTAGGGGGAAGCTCCTACAATGAGCAGTTCTTC,TRBJ2-1,many,NA,TRBV27
CASSAGQDTGELFF,TGCGCCAGCAGCGCGGGACAAGACACCGGGGAGCTGTTTTTT,TRBJ2-2,many,NA,TRBV5-1
CSAREKRAEAFF,TGCAGTGCTAGAGAAAAAAGGGCTGAAGCTTTCTTT,TRBJ1-1,few,NA,TRBV20-1
CASSPLGSNQPQHF,TGTGCCAGCTCACCATTGGGTAGCAATCAGCCCCAGCATTTT,TRBJ1-5,few,NA,TRBV18
CASSAQQGEGTDTQYF,TGTGCCAGCAGCGCCCAACAGGGAGAGGGCACAGATACGCAGTATTTT,TRBJ2-3,NA,NA,TRBV9
CASSPGGTGDNEQFF,TGCGCCAGCAGCCCCGGCGGGACTGGGGACAATGAGCAGTTCTTC,TRBJ2-1,few,NA,TRBV4-1
CASSPPGLSAYEQYF,TGTGCCAGCTCACCGCCGGGACTGTCGGCCTACGAGCAGTACTTC,TRBJ2-7,few,NA,TRBV18
CSARAGQYSNQPQHF,TGCAGTGCTAGAGCTGGACAGTATAGCAATCAGCCCCAGCATTTT,TRBJ1-5,few,NA,TRBV20-1
CASSLVGVRGEQYF,TGTGCCAGCAGTTTAGTAGGGGTACGGGGCGAGCAGTACTTC,TRBJ2-7,NA,NA,TRBV12-3/TRBV12-4
CASTLVSPETQYF,TGTGCCAGCACGTTAGTCTCCCCAGAGACCCAGTACTTC,TRBJ2-5,NA,NA,TRBV7-9
CASSILGNNQPQHF,TGTGCCAGTAGTATTTTAGGGAACAATCAGCCCCAGCATTTT,TRBJ1-5,few,NA,TRBV19
CASSLMSGSSYEQYF,TGTGCCAGCAGCTTAATGAGCGGGAGCTCCTACGAGCAGTACTTC,TRBJ2-7,few,TRBD2,TRBV7-8
CASSFGIGYEQYF,TGTGCCAGCAGTTTCGGGATCGGGTACGAGCAGTACTTC,TRBJ2-7,many,NA,TRBV27
CASSQAGTTRYNEQFF,TGTGCCAGCAGCCAGGCCGGGACGACCCGCTACAATGAGCAGTTCTTC,TRBJ2-1,few,NA,TRBV4-2
CASSSPGLAGGLAYNEQFF,TGTGCCAGCAGCAGCCCTGGACTAGCGGGAGGTTTGGCCTACAATGAGCAGTTCTTC,TRBJ2-1,NA,TRBD2,TRBV13
CASSPKTGPSYNEQFF,TGTGCCAGCAGCCCGAAGACTGGGCCCTCCTACAATGAGCAGTTCTTC,TRBJ2-1,NA,NA,TRBV3-1
CASSENRAQETQYF,TGTGCCAGCAGCGAAAACAGGGCCCAAGAGACCCAGTACTTC,TRBJ2-5,NA,NA,TRBV9
CASSPRAGSSYEQYF,TGTGCCAGCTCACCACGGGCGGGGAGCTCCTACGAGCAGTACTTC,TRBJ2-7,few,NA,TRBV18
CATSTGISSYEQYF,TGTGCCACCAGCACAGGGATTAGCTCCTACGAGCAGTACTTC,TRBJ2-7,few,NA,TRBV15